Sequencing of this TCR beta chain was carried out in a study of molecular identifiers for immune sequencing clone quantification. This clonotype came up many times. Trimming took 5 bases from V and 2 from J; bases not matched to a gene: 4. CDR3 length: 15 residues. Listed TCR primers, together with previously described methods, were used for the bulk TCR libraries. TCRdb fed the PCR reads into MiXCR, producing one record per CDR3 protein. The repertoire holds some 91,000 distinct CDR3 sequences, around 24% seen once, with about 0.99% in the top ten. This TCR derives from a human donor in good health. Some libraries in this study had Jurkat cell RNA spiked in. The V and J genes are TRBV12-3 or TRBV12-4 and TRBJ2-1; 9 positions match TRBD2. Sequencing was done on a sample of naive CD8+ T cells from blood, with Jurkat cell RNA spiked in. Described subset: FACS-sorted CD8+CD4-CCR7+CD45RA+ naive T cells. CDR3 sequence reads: CASSGLAGPYNEQFF. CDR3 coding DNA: TGTGCCAGCAGTGGTCTAGCGGGACCCTACAATGAGCAGTTCTTC.